This T cell receptor beta chain is from a study of neurological immune-mediated disorders. TCRdb reanalysed the 5' RACE reads using MiXCR and keeps one entry per CDR3 protein. The sample includes fewer than 25,000 distinct CDR3 sequences, roughly an eighth of them seen just once. Ten or more counts support this clonotype. CDR3 length: 12 amino acids. V gave up 4 bases and J gave up 2 bases; unmatched junction bases: 1. The germline V gene has CDR1 DFQATT and CDR2 SNEGSKA (reference sequence). This chain connects TRBV20-1 to TRBJ1-2, with 7 bases fitting TRBD1. The clonotype originates from a woman between 40 and 50 years old with HTLV-1-associated myelopathy (HAM/TSP). Sequencing used PBMCs. This chain's CDR3 is CSATGQNYGYTF. In nucleotides, the CDR3 is TGCAGTGCTACGGGACAGAACTATGGCTACACCTTC.